The present T cell receptor (beta chain) was sequenced within a study of blood T cell repertoires in COVID-19. On the study more broadly: The United States, Italy and Spain supplied acute and convalescent COVID-19 samples. Sources were T cells, B-cell-depleted T cells, or PBMCs; the material itself was cDNA or gDNA.

This clone was detected a few times. Trimming removed 4 bases from V and 2 bases from J; junction bases left unmatched: 3. The CDR3 extends over 15 amino acids. The authors' processing: Amplified reference gene primers provided the basis for estimating nucleated cell counts. Produced via immunoSEQ multiplex PCR; TCRdb's table is partial and in-frame only. That table is the source of V, J and clone size, and D and trimming were worked out from the DNA. The table shows around 72,000 clones, with 88% occurring only once. The V call is TRBV5-3, the J call TRBJ1-4, with 9 nucleotides matching TRBD1. TRBV5-3 is marked as an open reading frame, function uncertain. The sequenced material came from peripheral blood. This receptor was identified in a man aged 45-65 years with acute or convalescent COVID-19. The CDR3 region has the DNA TGTGCCAGAAGCAAAACAGGGGGCACTAATGAAAAACTGTTTTTT. Its protein product is CARSKTGGTNEKLFF.